The 7 T cell receptor beta chains below come from one sample, sequenced in a study of control samples from healthy donors and cancer patients (dated by TCRdb to the early 2020s). Library prep was done by the immunoSEQ multiplex PCR assay. In TCRdb, the immuneACCESS table is reduced to in-frame sequences with V and J assigned. These tables do not hold every clone; where another copy was compared, an unresolved V gene accounts for under half, and the others remain unexplained. The sample has some 66,000 clones on record, 65% to 90% of them singletons. The leading ten clones occupy 4.5% to 7% of the sample. The sequenced sample consisted of blood. These receptors were obtained from a man aged 40-50 years in good health.

This sequence joins TRBV7-3 and TRBJ1-1; 7 bases map to TRBD1. V shed 4 bases, J shed 3 bases, and the junction held 2 bases outside the gene matches. CDR3 length equals 13 residues. Germline V gene lookup returns CDR1 SGHTA and CDR2 FQGTGA. The CDR3 loop reads CASSWDRHTEAFF. Here the CDR3 DNA reads TGTGCCAGCAGCTGGGACAGACACACTGAAGCTTTCTTT.

This clone has only one observation. This sequence joins TRBV6-5 and TRBJ1-6; D remains unclear. There are 15 residues in the CDR3. CDR1 is MNHEY, CDR2 SVGAGI, per germline. The germline V and J ends were trimmed by 6 bases and 0 bases, with 9 bases remaining between them. The CDR3 spells CASRTQSSYNSPLHF. The CDR3 bases are TGTGCCAGCAGAACTCAGAGCTCCTATAATTCACCCCTCCACTTT.

The chain links TRBV4-3 to TRBJ1-2; the D gene is possibly TRBD1 (5 bases). V lost 1 base and J lost 4, with 10 bases in between. Germline V lookup: CDR1 LGHNA, CDR2 YSLEER. The CDR3 length is 14 residues. As DNA, the CDR3 is TGCGCCAGCAGCCAAGGGAGGACACTCTATGGCTACACCTTC. Protein: CASSQGRTLYGYTF.

The CDR3 DNA reads TGTGCCAGCAGCTCAGGGGGGTTGGCAGATACGCAGTATTTT. Translation: CASSSGGLADTQYF. This chain uses TRBV7-2 with TRBJ2-3; D perhaps matches TRBD1 (7 bases). V shed 4 bases and J shed 4 bases, with 12 bases lying between them. Germline assignment: CDR1 SGHTA and CDR2 FQGNSA. The CDR3 has 14 residues. Filled out from reference TRBV7-2 and TRBJ2-3, the complete variable domain reads GAGVSQSPSNKVTEKGKDVELRCDPISGHTALYWYRQSLGQGLEFLIYFQGNSAPDKSGLPSDRFSAERTGGSVSTLTIQRTQQEDSAVYLCASSSGGLADTQYFGPGTRLTVL.

This sequence joins TRBV5-6 and TRBJ1-2, with TRBD1 matching over 7 bases. Germline trimming cut 0 bases from V and 7 bases from J; bases unmatched to any gene: 12. Germline-derived CDR1 and CDR2 are SGHDT and YYEEEE. This CDR3 has 16 residues. The CDR3 sequence is CASSLEGVQGIGGYTF. The CDR3 region has the DNA TGTGCCAGCAGCTTGGAGGGTGTACAGGGGATAGGTGGCTACACCTTC.

The chain is built from TRBV6-5 and TRBJ1-2; D is possibly TRBD1 (5 bases). The CDR3 is made up of 14 amino acids. Germline lookup yields CDR1 MNHEY and CDR2 SVGAGI. Between the trimmed V and J ends, which lost 0 bases and 4 bases, there was a span of 9 bases. CDR3 loop: CASSYSQGVYGYTF. The CDR3 DNA reads TGTGCCAGCAGTTACTCGCAGGGTGTCTATGGCTACACCTTC.

The chain uses TRBV3-1 (or the pseudogene TRBV3-2) and TRBJ2-3; 9 nucleotides match TRBD2. Germline lookup yields CDR1 LGHDT and CDR2 YNNKEL (reference sequence). The CDR3 totals 18 residues. V shed 2 bases and J 3 bases; nucleotides not matched to a gene: 12. CDR3 sequence: CASSQPAGGPLKTDTQYF. CDR3 sequence (DNA): TGTGCCAGCAGCCAACCCGCGGGGGGGCCCTTGAAAACAGATACGCAGTATTTT.